The 5 T cell receptor beta chains listed next were all sequenced from one sample in a study of CD8+ T cells in alopecia areata. Isolated RNA was reverse transcribed into cDNA used as the sequencing template. This table comes from immunoSEQ multiplex PCR, and its TCRdb copy is limited to in-frame clones, with some not included. The table includes some 170,000 clones, over 55% detected once. This sample comprised CD4+ T cells sorted from blood, obtained at week 0. All receptors come from a human donor with alopecia areata.

The chain links TRBV29-1 to TRBJ2-3; D might be TRBD2 (7 bases). Germline-derived CDR1 and CDR2 are SQVTM and ANQGSEA. The CDR3 covers 15 residues. Trimming cost V 7 bases and J 0 bases, with 17 bases left between them. CDR3: CSAHGGGRSTDTQYF. The CDR3 nucleotides read TGCAGCGCCCATGGCGGGGGCCGTAGCACAGATACGCAGTATTTT.

J is TRBJ1-1 and V is TRBV29-1; no firm D call. The CDR3 spans 12 residues. V was pared by 3 bases and J by 0 bases, with 5 bases between. Germline V gene lookup returns CDR1 SQVTM and CDR2 ANQGSEA. CDR3 coding DNA: TGCAGCGTTGAGGCGGTGAACACTGAAGCTTTCTTT. This translates into CSVEAVNTEAFF.

This clone was seen only a few times. Other DNA sequences in this sample translate to the same CDR3. For the CDR3, the DNA is TGTGCCAGCAGCTTTACGGATACGCAGTATTTT. It encodes CASSFTDTQYF. J is TRBJ2-3 and V is TRBV7-2; D remains unclear. Between the trimmed V and J ends, which lost 3 bases and 6 bases, there was a span of 4 bases. The CDR3 covers 11 residues. CDR1 and CDR2 from the germline V gene are SGHTA and FQGNSA.

The chain links TRBV9 to TRBJ2-7; TRBD2 might be the D (5 bases). CDR1 is SGDLS, CDR2 YYNGEE, per germline. Trimming stripped 4 bases from V and 2 bases from J, with 19 bases between. The CDR3 has 16 amino acids. The CDR3 is CASSPDVWAGTYEQYF. For the CDR3, the DNA is TGTGCCAGCAGCCCGGACGTCTGGGCCGGGACCTACGAGCAGTACTTC.

J is TRBJ2-7 and V is TRBV10-3; possible D gene TRBD1, 5 bases. V lost 4 bases and J lost 1, with 17 bases in between. CDR3 length: 16 amino acids. The germline V gene encodes CDR1 ENHRY and CDR2 SYGVKD. CDR3: CAISAFGQSRSYEQYF. The CDR3 DNA sequence: TGTGCCATCAGTGCCTTCGGACAATCACGATCCTACGAGCAGTACTTC.